This T cell receptor (beta chain) originates from a study of technical replicates of blood from a few donors. Germline-derived CDR1 and CDR2 are MGHDK and SYGVNS. The V gene lost 4 bases and the J gene lost 7 bases, with 13 bases spanning the gap. The CDR3 sequence is 13 residues long. Profiling relied on immunoSEQ multiplex PCR, and the TCRdb table lists in-frame clones only, not all of them. The sample yields 25,000 to 40,000 clones, approximately 92% seen once. The gene calls are TRBV25-1 and TRBJ1-1, with D perhaps TRBD1 (5 bases). The receptor was derived from a human donor in good health. Some clones in this sample may be carry-over from other donors' samples. Source material: PBMCs. The CDR3 loop reads CASSVAGLDEAFF. DNA of the CDR3: TGTGCCAGCAGTGTGGCGGGACTCGATGAAGCTTTCTTT.